A single sample is the source of the 21 T cell receptor beta chains below, sequenced in a study of shared clonotypes between healthy human individuals. Measured with immunoSEQ multiplex PCR; TCRdb has only the in-frame clones, and not every one. The sample lists about 500,000 clones, approximately 71% seen once, with more than 10% in the top ten. Sequenced input: PBMCs. The receptors stem from a woman aged 40 to 55 in good health. Some clones in this sample may be carry-over from other donors' samples.

This chain uses TRBV18 with TRBJ1-2, with 9 nucleotides matching TRBD1. The CDR3 loop spans 13 amino acids. The germline V gene has CDR1 KGHSH and CDR2 LQKENI. Trimming cost V 4 bases and J 5 bases; bases outside gene matches: 2. In nucleotides, the CDR3 is TGTGCCAGCTCACGGGACAGGGATTATGGCTACACCTTC. It is translated as CASSRDRDYGYTF.

J is TRBJ2-7 and V is TRBV6-1, with 12 bases lining up with TRBD1. Germline V gives CDR1 MNHNS, CDR2 SASEGT. Trimming took 6 bases from V and 5 from J; bases not matched to a gene: 2. This CDR3 comprises 13 residues. The CDR3 DNA follows: TGTGCCAGCAGGGGACAGGGGGCGGACGAGCAGTACTTC. It codes for CASRGQGADEQYF.

The chain uses TRBV19 and TRBJ1-3; D ambiguous. The V gene's germline CDR1 is LNHDA and CDR2 SQIVND (reference sequence). V lost 5 bases, J lost 2 bases, and 4 bases lay in between. This CDR3 is 12 amino acids long. The CDR3 loop is CASSPAGNTIYF. As DNA, the CDR3 is TGTGCCAGTAGTCCAGCTGGAAACACCATATATTTT.

Comments on this clone: Other nucleotide sequences in the sample specify the same CDR3. The chain links TRBV30 to TRBJ2-7; possibly TRBD2 for D (5 bases). V was clipped by 1 base and J by 2 bases, with 6 bases between them. The CDR3 is made up of 12 amino acids. The germline V gene has CDR1 GTSNPN and CDR2 SVGIG (reference sequence). CDR3 region: CAWSGGAYEQYF. The CDR3 region has the DNA TGTGCCTGGAGTGGGGGAGCCTACGAGCAGTACTTC.

CDR3 sequence (DNA): TGTGCCATCAGTAGCGGGAGGCAATTCTCCTACGAGCAGTACTTC. Protein sequence: CAISSGRQFSYEQYF. The chain recombines TRBV10-3 with TRBJ2-7; 9 bases line up with TRBD2. The length of the CDR3 is 15 residues. The V gene end was trimmed by 5 bases and the J gene end by 0 bases; junction bases not matched to a gene: 5. Looked up from germline, CDR1 is ENHRY and CDR2 is SYGVKD.

The genes are TRBV19 and TRBJ2-7, with TRBD2 matching 11 bases. Germline V gene data show CDR1 as LNHDA and CDR2 as SQIVND (reference sequence). V gave up 6 bases and J gave up 2 bases; unmatched junction bases: 0. This CDR3 is 13 amino acids long. Here the CDR3 DNA reads TGTGCCAGTAGACTAGCGGGAGCCTACGAGCAGTACTTC. Protein: CASRLAGAYEQYF.

Here the CDR3 DNA reads TGTGCCAGTAGTATCGGGTTGTCCTACGAGCAGTACTTC. It translates to CASSIGLSYEQYF. The chain employs TRBV19 and TRBJ2-7, with D hard to call. The V gene lost 3 bases and the J gene lost 1 base, with 7 bases spanning the gap. Germline V lookup: CDR1 LNHDA, CDR2 SQIVND (reference sequence). The length of the CDR3 is 13 residues. Together with reference TRBV19 and TRBJ2-7, the CDR3 gives the full variable domain: DGGITQSPKYLFRKEGQNVTLSCEQNLNHDAMYWYRQDPGQGLRLIYYSQIVNDFQKGDIAEGYSVSREKKESFPLTVTSAQKNPTAFYLCASSIGLSYEQYFGPGTRLTVT.

This chain's CDR3 is CASSSLTGTSGVLAKNIQYF. In DNA, the CDR3 is TGTGCCAGCAGTTCCCTCACCGGGACTAGCGGGGTCCTAGCCAAAAACATTCAGTACTTC. The V call is TRBV27, the J call TRBJ2-4, with 13 bases that match TRBD2. Per the germline V gene, CDR1 is MNHEY and CDR2 is SMNVEV (reference sequence). This CDR3 is 20 amino acids long. J was trimmed by 0 bases and V by 4 bases; bases with no gene match: 12.

This chain's CDR3 is CASSPDSKAFF. CDR3 in DNA: TGTGCCAGCAGCCCCGACAGTAAGGCTTTCTTT. The V gene is TRBV11-2, the J gene TRBJ1-1; perhaps TRBD1 as D (5 bases). V lost 5 bases and J lost 11, with 12 bases in between. The germline V gene has CDR1 SGHAT and CDR2 FQNNGV. This CDR3 has 11 residues. The whole variable domain, filled in from reference TRBV11-2 and TRBJ1-1, reads EAGVAQSPRYKIIEKRQSVAFWCNPISGHATLYWYQQILGQGPKLLIQFQNNGVVDDSQLPKDRFSAERLKGVDSTLKIQPAKLEDSAVYLCASSPDSKAFFGQGTRLTVV.

The V and J genes are TRBV28 and TRBJ1-4; no clear D gene. Germline-derived CDR1 and CDR2 are MDHEN and SYDVKM. Trimming took off 5 bases at V and 4 bases at J, with 14 bases between the two ends. The CDR3 spans 15 residues. DNA of the CDR3: TGTGCCAGCAGTGAATCAGGACGGAATAATGAAAAACTGTTTTTT. Protein sequence: CASSESGRNNEKLFF. The full variable domain, completed using reference TRBV28 and TRBJ1-4, is DVKVTQSSRYLVKRTGEKVFLECVQDMDHENMFWYRQDPGLGLRLIYFSYDVKMKEKGDIPEGYSVSREKKERFSLILESASTNQTSMYLCASSESGRNNEKLFFGSGTQLSVL.

This clone has only a few counts. The V and J genes are TRBV28 and TRBJ1-3; D is uncertain. CDR3 length equals 12 residues. Germline CDR1 reads MDHEN; CDR2 reads SYDVKM. V dropped 3 bases and J dropped 7 bases, with 7 bases sitting between them. The DNA of the CDR3 is TGTGCCAGCAGTTTCGCAACCAACACCATATATTTT. It translates to CASSFATNTIYF. Based on the CDR3 plus reference TRBV28 and TRBJ1-3, the full variable domain is DVKVTQSSRYLVKRTGEKVFLECVQDMDHENMFWYRQDPGLGLRLIYFSYDVKMKEKGDIPEGYSVSREKKERFSLILESASTNQTSMYLCASSFATNTIYFGEGSWLTVV.

This clone was seen repeatedly, ten times or more. CDR3 loop: CASSDWTSGTYEQYF. The DNA of the CDR3 is TGTGCCAGCAGTGACTGGACTAGCGGGACCTACGAGCAGTACTTC. The chain employs TRBV28 and TRBJ2-7; 12 bases agree with TRBD2. The CDR3 consists of 15 residues. With V trimmed by 5 bases and J by 2 bases, 4 bases remained unmatched. From germline, CDR1 is MDHEN and CDR2 SYDVKM.

This chain joins TRBV28 and TRBJ1-1; D ambiguous. V dropped 1 base and J dropped 1 base, with 13 bases sitting between them. The germline CDR1 and CDR2 sequences are MDHEN and SYDVKM. This CDR3 has 16 residues. The CDR3 spells CASSLSVPVGNTEAFF. The CDR3 DNA is TGTGCCAGCAGTTTATCGGTCCCGGTCGGGAACACTGAAGCTTTCTTT. The whole variable domain, filled in from reference TRBV28 and TRBJ1-1, reads DVKVTQSSRYLVKRTGEKVFLECVQDMDHENMFWYRQDPGLGLRLIYFSYDVKMKEKGDIPEGYSVSREKKERFSLILESASTNQTSMYLCASSLSVPVGNTEAFFGQGTRLTVV.

The chain employs TRBV6-6 and TRBJ2-3, with TRBD1 matching 9 bases. This CDR3 spans 15 amino acids. The germline CDR1 and CDR2 sequences are MNHNY and SVGAGI (reference sequence). J lost 4 bases, V lost 5 bases, and 7 bases had no gene match. The chain's CDR3 is CASSLGTGWADTQYF. For the CDR3, the DNA is TGTGCCAGCAGTCTCGGGACAGGGTGGGCAGATACGCAGTATTTT.

On this clone: This likely stems from a read error, as it lies one base from a far larger clone. The V and J genes are TRBV2 and TRBJ2-3; D is perhaps TRBD1 (6 bases). CDR3 length: 12 residues. Germline V gives CDR1 SNHLY, CDR2 FYNNEI. Trimming removed 8 bases from V and 4 bases from J, with 10 bases in between. CDR3 DNA sequence: TGTGCCAGCGGGGGCGAGGCAGATACGCAGTATTTT. Translating it yields CASGGEADTQYF. The complete variable domain, with remaining parts taken from reference TRBV2 and TRBJ2-3, reads EPEVTQTPSHQVTQMGQEVILRCVPISNHLYFYWYRQILGQKVEFLVSFYNNEISEKSEIFDDQFSVERPDGSNFTLKIRSTKLEDSAMYFCASGGEADTQYFGPGTRLTVL.

About this clone: The same CDR3 can be traced to other DNA sequences in this sample. The CDR3 sequence: CASSVGTGGTDTQYF. CDR3 bases: TGTGCCAGCAGCGTAGGGACAGGGGGGACAGATACGCAGTATTTT. The chain uses TRBV9 and TRBJ2-3; 10 bases align to TRBD1. The J segment lost 3 bases and the V segment lost 0 bases, leaving 1 base of the junction unmatched. Germline V lookup: CDR1 SGDLS, CDR2 YYNGEE. This CDR3 comprises 15 residues.

The chain combines TRBV27 with TRBJ2-7; 7 bases match TRBD2. In germline, CDR1 is MNHEY, CDR2 SMNVEV (reference sequence). This CDR3 is 15 amino acids long. With 1 base clipped from V and 4 bases from J, the junction kept 7 bases outside the gene matches. This CDR3 reads CASSLFGTTPYEQYF. The CDR3 DNA reads TGTGCCAGCAGTTTATTCGGGACTACCCCTTACGAGCAGTACTTC.

The chain is built from TRBV7-2 and TRBJ2-5, with D possibly being TRBD2 (7 bases). The DNA end is a closer match to TRBJ2-7, so the J assignment may be wrong. This CDR3 region has 16 residues. The germline CDR1 and CDR2 sequences are SGHTA and FQGNSA. The CDR3, as DNA: TGTGCCAGCAGCTTAGTGGGGGGAGGGGGCTCCTACGAGCAGTACTTC. Encoded protein: CASSLVGGGGSYEQYF.

The V call is TRBV14, the J call TRBJ1-1; 9 bases map to TRBD1. Germline trimming cut 8 bases from V and 3 bases from J; bases unmatched to any gene: 4. This CDR3 comprises 13 residues. Looked up from germline, CDR1 is SGHDN and CDR2 is FVKESK. CDR3 residues: CASRQGGHTEAFF. DNA of the CDR3: TGTGCCAGCCGACAGGGGGGGCACACTGAAGCTTTCTTT.

The DNA of the CDR3 is TGTGCCAGCAGCCAACTTATGGGCGGGGGTGTTGAGACCCAGTACTTC. The encoded protein is CASSQLMGGGVETQYF. The genes are TRBV4-2 and TRBJ2-5; 7 nucleotides align to TRBD2. The germline V gene encodes CDR1 LGHNA and CDR2 YNFKEQ. The CDR3 is 16 residues long. V shed 2 bases and J 5 bases; nucleotides not matched to a gene: 11.

CDR3 in DNA: TGCGCCAGCAGCTTGGGGGCCATCGCAGGGACCGGGGAGCTGTTTTTT. It translates to CASSLGAIAGTGELFF. This chain links TRBV5-1 with TRBJ2-2; perhaps TRBD1 as D (5 bases). V was cut by 0 bases and J by 5 bases, with 14 bases left in between. This CDR3 is 16 amino acids long. Per the germline V gene, CDR1 is SGHRS and CDR2 is YFSETQ.